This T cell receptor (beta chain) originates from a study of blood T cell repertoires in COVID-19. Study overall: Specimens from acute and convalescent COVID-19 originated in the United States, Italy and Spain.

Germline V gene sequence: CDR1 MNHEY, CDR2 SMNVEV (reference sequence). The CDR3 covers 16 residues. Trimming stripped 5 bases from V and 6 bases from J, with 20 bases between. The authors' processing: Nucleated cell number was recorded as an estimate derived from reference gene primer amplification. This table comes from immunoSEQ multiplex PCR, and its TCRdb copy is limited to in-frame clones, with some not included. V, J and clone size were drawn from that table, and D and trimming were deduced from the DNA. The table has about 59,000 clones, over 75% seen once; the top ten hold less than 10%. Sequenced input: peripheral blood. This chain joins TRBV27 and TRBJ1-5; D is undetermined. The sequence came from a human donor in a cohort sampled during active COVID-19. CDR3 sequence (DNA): TGTGCCAGCAGTCCGAGGCCAGGCGGGGAGGGTCAGCCCCAGCATTTT. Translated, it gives CASSPRPGGEGQPQHF.